This T cell receptor (beta chain) comes out of a study of T-cell memory formation after mild COVID-19 (dated by TCRdb to the early 2020s). With respect to the entire study: Most TCR sequence clusters were specific to one of the two donors. The cohort was made up of two young adult volunteers, one female and one male, who were previously healthy. T-cell clones expanding and contracting after mild COVID-19 in two donors were tracked by longitudinal TCRalpha and TCRbeta repertoire sequencing. Overall study results and their limits: Clones contracting from day 15 to 85 had balanced CD4/CD8 phenotypes, while a second wave expanding from day 15 to 37 was biased towards CD4+. The second-wave clones that peaked on day 37 were not confirmed to be SARS-CoV-2 specific. Contracting CD4+ clones appeared mostly in the CM and EM memory subsets, whereas CD8+ clones were enriched in EMRA. Some responding clones were detected in pre-infection memory, suggesting pre-existing cross-reactive memory T cells joined the SARS-CoV-2 response. Only a couple of mild cases were covered by the study, and larger cohorts that include severe cases with pre-infection samples were considered necessary.

As regards this clonotype: It lacks a known antigen. No quality values exist for individual bases; no much larger clone is one base distant.

PBMCs were isolated by Ficoll-Paque density gradient centrifugation. The CDR3 spans 17 residues, from the cysteine through the phenylalanine. Just the 51-base CDR3 DNA is kept, in frame starting at base 1. Trimming accounts for 6 bases at V and 6 bases at J, while the number of junction bases matched to no gene is 16. For sequencing, an Illumina NovaSeq 6000 was employed. cDNA libraries for TCRalpha and TCRbeta were prepared by 5'RACE using constant-segment primers, with sample barcodes and unique molecular identifiers added. RNA was extracted from every sample with Trizol reagent. Libraries were amplified in two PCR steps, with a second sample barcode and Illumina TruSeq adapters added in the second step. Sequencing of the libraries was done on an Illumina NovaSeq, producing 2 x 150 bp paired-end reads. The source study handled its data this way. Reads were demultiplexed and collapsed into UMI-guided consensus sequences with migec v1.2.7. Using mixcr v2.1.11, the UMI consensuses were aligned to TRA and TRB V and J templates and assembled into clonotypes. Expanded or contracted clonotypes were those called significant by both edgeR and NoisET, with noise models trained on biological replicates. For edgeR calls, a false discovery rate-adjusted p below 0.01 and a log2 fold-change threshold of 1 were applied. PCA with hierarchical clustering of max-normalized trajectories of the 1000 most abundant clonotypes was used as exploratory dynamics analysis. Each responding clone was given a CD4 or CD8 phenotype based on the CD4+ and CD8+ repertoires, which had been sequenced separately. TCRdb ran its own pipeline on the public reads, namely fastp trimming at Q25 and MiXCR clone calling, and kept in-frame beta chains. Each CDR3 protein appears once, grouped with its most common genes and DNA. The V and J calls here are based on TCRdb, not the publication. Across this sample there are about 350,000 distinct CDR3 sequences, with approximately 14% seen only once. About a fifth of the sample rests with the top ten.

The chain uses TRBV12-3 or TRBV12-4 and TRBJ1-1, with 10 central nucleotides matching TRBD1. The specimen sequenced was PBMCs or a T cell subset sorted from them (not recorded which). The TCR comes from a man aged 18-30 years who had mild COVID-19 (a few samples of this study predate the infection). The sample titles of this study are shuffled in the database, so cell type and time point are left out; the donor was told from shared clones. This receptor has the CDR3 CASRPPRQGALIAEAFF. The nucleotide sequence reads TGTGCCAGCAGACCACCTAGACAGGGGGCTTTGATCGCTGAAGCTTTCTTT.